These 25 T cell receptor beta chains originate from one sample sequenced in a study of shared clonotypes between healthy human individuals. Data came from immunoSEQ multiplex PCR; TCRdb stores just in-frame clones and leaves some out. The repertoire holds about 2.1 million clones, with under 95% as singletons. In the naive CD8 group, cells lacked CD45RO and were positively selected for CCR7, so terminally differentiated effector memory CD45RA+ cells were left out. Sequenced sample: naive CD8+ T cells from PBMCs. These receptors all stem from a man between 18 and 29 years old in good health. Some clones in this sample may be carry-over from other donors' samples.

This chain connects TRBV5-1 to TRBJ2-1; 10 bases are shared with TRBD2. Germline loops: CDR1 SGHRS, CDR2 YFSETQ. V shed 3 bases, J shed 8 bases, and the junction held 5 bases outside the gene matches. This CDR3 is 14 amino acids long. The CDR3 DNA is TGCGCCAGCAGCTCACGGACTAGCGGCCATGAGCAGTTCTTC. Protein product: CASSSRTSGHEQFF. Full variable domain (missing parts from reference TRBV5-1 and TRBJ2-1): KAGVTQTPRYLIKTRGQQVTLSCSPISGHRSVSWYQQTPGQGLQFLFEYFSETQRNKGNFPGRFSGRQFSNSRSEMNVSTLELGDSALYLCASSSRTSGHEQFFGPGTRLTVL.

The rearrangement uses TRBV29-1 and TRBJ2-1, with 7 bases lining up with TRBD2. Germline lookup yields CDR1 SQVTM and CDR2 ANQGSEA. V trimming: 6 bases; J trimming: 3 bases; junction bases outside the gene matches: 8. This CDR3 contains 14 residues. The CDR3 reads CSVSGGSVYNEQFF. The CDR3 DNA is TGCAGCGTCTCCGGCGGGAGTGTCTACAATGAGCAGTTCTTC.

The J gene is TRBJ2-1, the V gene TRBV15; no definite D call. The CDR3 consists of 14 residues. Germline CDR1 is LNHNV and CDR2 is YYDKDF (reference sequence). V shed 0 bases and J shed 10 bases, with 13 bases lying between them. CDR3 DNA sequence: TGTGCCACCAGCAGAGATATCGCCCCTGAGGAGCAGTTCTTC. Its protein product is CATSRDIAPEEQFF.

This CDR3 reads CASSQAVRDVTDTQYF. In nucleotides, the CDR3 is TGCGCCAGCAGCCAAGCGGTGCGGGACGTTACAGATACGCAGTATTTT. This chain uses TRBV4-1 with TRBJ2-3, with D possibly being TRBD2 (6 bases). This CDR3 spans 16 amino acids. Germline values: CDR1 MGHRA, CDR2 YSYEKL. Trimming took 1 base from V and 3 from J, leaving 14 bases between them.

This sequence joins TRBV27 and TRBJ1-2; a weak D match, TRBD1 (5 bases). There are 15 residues in the CDR3. Looked up from germline, CDR1 is MNHEY and CDR2 is SMNVEV (reference sequence). The V gene lost 1 base and the J gene lost 4 bases, with 13 bases spanning the gap. For the CDR3, the DNA is TGTGCCAGCAGTTTATGGGGGGGGACGCCCTATGGCTACACCTTC. It yields the protein CASSLWGGTPYGYTF.

This CDR3 reads CASSQSGGDGYTF. The CDR3 DNA reads TGTGCCAGCAGCCAATCGGGAGGGGACGGCTACACCTTC. The chain couples TRBV16 to TRBJ1-2; D is perhaps TRBD1 (5 bases). Germline V lookup: CDR1 KGHSY, CDR2 FQNENV. The CDR3 consists of 13 residues. V lost 0 bases and J 8 bases, leaving 10 bases between the germline ends.

The chain has TRBV4-1 and TRBJ2-1; D may be TRBD2 (7 bases). CDR3 length equals 20 residues. The V and J ends lost 1 base and 1 base respectively, with 23 bases between them. Germline loops: CDR1 MGHRA, CDR2 YSYEKL. The CDR3 here is CASSQVQGGGAGRSYNEQFF. The CDR3 DNA sequence: TGCGCCAGCAGCCAAGTACAGGGTGGAGGGGCCGGGAGGTCCTACAATGAGCAGTTCTTC.

V gene TRBV13 combines with J gene TRBJ2-3, with 10 bases matching TRBD2. With V trimmed by 5 bases and J by 0 bases, 2 bases remained unmatched. Germline lookup yields CDR1 PRHDT and CDR2 FYEKMQ (reference sequence). The CDR3 is made up of 15 amino acids. CDR3 nucleotide sequence: TGTGCCAGCAGCCCGACTAGCGGGAGCACAGATACGCAGTATTTT. Its translation is CASSPTSGSTDTQYF.

V usage is TRBV4-3 and J usage is TRBJ2-2; D not resolved. V shed 1 base and J shed 6 bases, with 6 bases lying between them. There are 13 residues in the CDR3. The germline gives CDR1 LGHNA, CDR2 YSLEER. The CDR3 sequence: CASSQAASGELFF. CDR3 bases: TGCGCCAGCAGCCAAGCCGCCTCCGGGGAGCTGTTTTTT.

The chain has TRBV27 and TRBJ2-5; 8 bases match TRBD1. The germline V gene encodes CDR1 MNHEY and CDR2 SMNVEV (reference sequence). The V gene end was trimmed by 5 bases and the J gene end by 6 bases; junction bases not matched to a gene: 5. The CDR3 totals 13 residues. The CDR3 here is CASSPRQGQTQYF. The CDR3 coding sequence is TGTGCCAGCAGTCCAAGACAGGGGCAGACCCAGTACTTC.

The J gene is TRBJ2-1, the V gene TRBV11-2; weak D call: TRBD2 (5 bases). V lost 3 bases and J lost 0, with 18 bases in between. The CDR3 spans 18 residues. Germline V gives CDR1 SGHAT, CDR2 FQNNGV. In DNA form, the CDR3 reads TGTGCCAGCAGCTTGACTCGTGTGAGGGCGAGCTCCTACAATGAGCAGTTCTTC. Amino acids: CASSLTRVRASSYNEQFF.

The chain couples TRBV19 to TRBJ1-3; D might be TRBD1 (5 bases). This CDR3 spans 13 amino acids. V lost 9 bases and J 3 bases, leaving 12 bases between the germline ends. Germline V lookup: CDR1 LNHDA, CDR2 SQIVND (reference sequence). This CDR3 is CASRRGNGNTIYF. DNA of the CDR3: TGTGCCAGCCGACGGGGGAATGGAAACACCATATATTTT.

The V call is TRBV5-5, the J call TRBJ2-7; 8 bases align to TRBD2. After removal of 3 bases from V and 7 bases from J, the junction contained 18 bases not matched to a gene. Germline assignment: CDR1 SGHKS and CDR2 YYEKEE (reference sequence). The CDR3 contains 17 residues. CDR3 DNA sequence: TGTGCCAGCAGCTCTACTCCCTTAGCGGGAAGTTTGGGGGAGCAGTACTTC. Amino acids: CASSSTPLAGSLGEQYF. Drawing the rest from reference TRBV5-5 and TRBJ2-7, the complete variable domain is DAGVTQSPTHLIKTRGQQVTLRCSPISGHKSVSWYQQVLGQGPQFIFQYYEKEERGRGNFPDRFSARQFPNYSSELNVNALLLGDSALYLCASSSTPLAGSLGEQYFGPGTRLTVT.

This chain uses TRBV6-1 with TRBJ2-7; 7 bases are shared with TRBD1. This CDR3 is 15 amino acids long. V dropped 6 bases and J dropped 1; count of bases not matched to a gene: 9. Germline lookup yields CDR1 MNHNS and CDR2 SASEGT. DNA of the CDR3: TGTGCCAGCAGCCAGGGACAGACGAAATCCTACGAGCAGTACTTC. Its translation is CASSQGQTKSYEQYF.

This sequence joins TRBV9 and TRBJ2-3; no reliable D call. The germline V gene has CDR1 SGDLS and CDR2 YYNGEE. Trimming shortened V by 0 bases and J by 5 bases, and 13 bases separated the two germline ends. This CDR3 has 15 amino acids. CDR3 region: CASSVGRARKDTQYF. The CDR3 DNA is TGTGCCAGCAGCGTAGGAAGGGCCCGAAAAGATACGCAGTATTTT.

The chain links TRBV7-6 to TRBJ2-7; D is possibly TRBD2 (6 bases). Germline loops: CDR1 SGHVS, CDR2 FNYEAQ. This CDR3 region has 16 residues. Trimming took 4 bases from V and 6 from J, leaving 22 bases between them. The CDR3 sequence is CASSSRLGSVLSEQYF. CDR3 sequence (DNA): TGTGCCAGCAGCTCCAGACTAGGGAGCGTTCTTTCCGAGCAGTACTTC.

V is TRBV11-2 and J is TRBJ2-1, with 8 bases identical to TRBD2. The germline V gene has CDR1 SGHAT and CDR2 FQNNGV. V shed 3 bases and J 9 bases; nucleotides not matched to a gene: 4. This CDR3 comprises 13 residues. Here the CDR3 reads CASSFGTSSEQFF. DNA for the CDR3: TGTGCCAGCAGCTTTGGGACTAGTAGTGAGCAGTTCTTC.

The J gene is TRBJ1-2, the V gene TRBV29-1; 7 bases line up with TRBD1. Germline loops: CDR1 SQVTM, CDR2 ANQGSEA. The CDR3 spans 15 residues. Losses at the gene ends were 7 bases for V and 7 bases for J; bases not matched to a gene: 18. The CDR3 loop reads CSAVGGTGEGSGYTF. The CDR3 nucleotides are TGCAGCGCCGTGGGGGGAACAGGGGAAGGATCTGGCTACACCTTC.

The rearrangement links TRBV6-5 to TRBJ2-2; D call uncertain. The ends were cut back, 6 bases at V and 4 bases at J, with 15 bases in the middle. Germline values: CDR1 MNHEY, CDR2 SVGAGI. This CDR3 region has 15 residues. CDR3 residues: CASSPIGPGTGELFF. The CDR3 DNA is TGTGCCAGCAGCCCGATAGGGCCGGGCACCGGGGAGCTGTTTTTT.

This clone showed up just once. The chain couples TRBV7-9 to TRBJ2-5, with D hard to call. V was clipped by 0 bases and J by 5 bases, with 10 bases between them. CDR1 is SEHNR and CDR2 is FQNEAQ in the germline V gene (reference sequence). The CDR3 has 14 amino acids. CDR3 loop: CASSLAVGSETQYF. The CDR3 DNA sequence: TGTGCCAGCAGCTTAGCGGTGGGATCGGAGACCCAGTACTTC.

The V and J genes are TRBV9 and TRBJ1-3; the D is unclear. Germline loops: CDR1 SGDLS, CDR2 YYNGEE. This CDR3 is 16 amino acids long. V was shortened by 4 bases and J by 4 bases, with 18 bases between the two germline ends. Here the CDR3 reads CASSPDGGVTGNTIYF. CDR3 nucleotide sequence: TGTGCCAGCAGCCCCGACGGCGGGGTAACCGGAAACACCATATATTTT.

The rearrangement links TRBV7-9 to TRBJ2-3; TRBD2 matches at 8 bases. This CDR3 is built from 17 residues. Germline V lookup: CDR1 SEHNR, CDR2 FQNEAQ (reference sequence). V lost 4 bases, J lost 3 bases, and 12 bases stayed unmatched. This chain's CDR3 is CASSSDRGGPKTDTQYF. Written as DNA, the CDR3 is TGTGCCAGCAGCTCCGACCGGGGGGGACCTAAGACAGATACGCAGTATTTT. The entire variable domain, with the rest obtained from reference TRBV7-9 and TRBJ2-3, is as follows: DTGVSQNPRHKITKRGQNVTFRCDPISEHNRLYWYRQTLGQGPEFLTYFQNEAQLEKSRLLSDRFSAERPKGSFSTLEIQRTEQGDSAMYLCASSSDRGGPKTDTQYFGPGTRLTVL.

The chain employs TRBV9 and TRBJ2-2; a possible D gene is TRBD1 (5 bases). V was cut by 4 bases and J by 0 bases, with 13 bases left in between. The V gene's germline CDR1 is SGDLS and CDR2 YYNGEE. The CDR3 consists of 16 residues. CDR3 sequence (DNA): TGTGCCAGCAGCCCGAAAGGGGCCCCGAACACCGGGGAGCTGTTTTTT. Amino acid sequence: CASSPKGAPNTGELFF.

This clone showed up just a few times. The chain joins TRBV18 to TRBJ1-3, with a tentative D call TRBD1 (6 bases). This CDR3 contains 15 residues. The germline V gene encodes CDR1 KGHSH and CDR2 LQKENI. The V and J ends lost 3 bases and 4 bases respectively, with 13 bases between them. The CDR3 DNA reads as TGTGCCAGCTCACCCGAGCAGGGGCCGGGAAACACCATATATTTT. Translated: CASSPEQGPGNTIYF.

V and J are TRBV4-3 and TRBJ2-1; no clear D gene. CDR3 length: 16 residues. Germline CDR1 reads LGHNA; CDR2 reads YSLEER. Trimming took 0 bases from V and 10 from J, leaving 19 bases between them. The CDR3 region has the DNA TGCGCCAGCAGCCAAGATCCAACGGTAGGGTTCATGGAGCAGTTCTTC. Protein: CASSQDPTVGFMEQFF.